The clone carrying this T cell receptor (beta chain) appeared once. These data are taken from a study of blood T cell repertoires in COVID-19. Study-wide background: T cells, B-cell-depleted T cells, or PBMCs provided the cDNA or gDNA that served as material.

Sequenced by immunoSEQ multiplex PCR; TCRdb stores in-frame clones only, minus some. The repertoire has hundreds of thousands of clones, 80% of them found once; the top ten carry under 4.5%. Germline V gives CDR1 MNHEY, CDR2 SVGAGI. The junction had 3 bases not matched to a gene; V was cut back by 2 bases and J by 3 bases. CDR3 length: 14 residues. Which cohort a participant joined came from the clinical history participants gave. Sequencing used PBMCs or T cells enriched from blood (not recorded which). The receptor was derived from a man aged 25-45 years with acute COVID-19. The chain carries TRBV6-5 and TRBJ1-1; 7 nucleotides match TRBD1. CDR3 coding DNA: TGTGCCAGCAGTTACAGGGACAGTTACACTGAAGCTTTCTTT. Protein product: CASSYRDSYTEAFF.